These 27 T cell receptor beta chains originate from one sample sequenced in a study of blood T cell repertoires in COVID-19. Using immunoSEQ multiplex PCR, the repertoire was profiled, and TCRdb retains in-frame clones only, with some absent. The sample consists of 60,000 to 90,000 clones, about 83% of them appearing once. The material sequenced was peripheral blood. Receptors were obtained from a man aged 50 to 59 with acute or convalescent COVID-19.

This clone has just a few counts. The rearrangement joins TRBV24-1 to TRBJ2-2, with D maybe TRBD2 (6 bases). CDR1 and CDR2 (germline): KGHDR, SFDVKD. With 7 bases removed from V and 1 base from J, the gap between germline ends came to 9 bases. The CDR3 totals 14 residues. The CDR3, as DNA: TGTGCCACCAGCCTGGGGGGGAACACCGGGGAGCTGTTTTTT. Translating gives CATSLGGNTGELFF.

The chain employs TRBV13 and TRBJ2-7; 9 bases agree with TRBD1. CDR1 PRHDT and CDR2 FYEKMQ come from the germline V gene (reference sequence). The junction had 5 bases not matched to a gene; V was cut back by 1 base and J by 1 base. This CDR3 is built from 16 residues. DNA for the CDR3: TGTGCCAGCAGCTTAGTTGAGGGACAGGGTTCCTACGAGCAGTACTTC. Translated, it gives CASSLVEGQGSYEQYF.

The chain uses TRBV24-1 and TRBJ2-2; D call uncertain. Germline V lookup: CDR1 KGHDR, CDR2 SFDVKD. The V and J ends lost 3 bases and 5 bases respectively, with 6 bases between them. The CDR3 is 13 residues long. CDR3 in DNA: TGTGCCACCAGTGATAGAGAAACCGGGGAGCTGTTTTTT. Translation: CATSDRETGELFF.

The chain has TRBV28 and TRBJ2-7, with 7 bases that match TRBD1. V lost 5 bases and J lost 3; bases outside the gene matches: 7. CDR3 length equals 14 residues. CDR1 is MDHEN and CDR2 is SYDVKM in the germline V gene. The CDR3 DNA reads TGTGCCAGCAGTCCAACCTACAGGGGCTACGAGCAGTACTTC. Protein product: CASSPTYRGYEQYF.

This chain uses TRBV2 with TRBJ1-1, with 8 positions matching TRBD1. V shed 6 bases, J shed 8 bases, and the junction held 14 bases outside the gene matches. The CDR3 loop spans 15 amino acids. Germline V gene sequence: CDR1 SNHLY, CDR2 FYNNEI. The CDR3 DNA sequence: TGTGCCAGCAGCGACCTTAGACAGGGGCAAGACGAAGCTTTCTTT. Amino acid sequence: CASSDLRQGQDEAFF.

This clone was counted between two and nine times. The V and J genes are TRBV9 and TRBJ2-6; TRBD1 matches at 7 bases. CDR3 length: 17 residues. The germline gives CDR1 SGDLS, CDR2 YYNGEE. V was clipped by 0 bases and J by 0 bases; unmatched bases: 3. The CDR3 reads CASSVEGTASGANVLTF. The CDR3 region has the DNA TGTGCCAGCAGCGTAGAAGGGACAGCCTCTGGGGCCAACGTCCTGACTTTC. Complete variable domain (other parts from reference TRBV9 and TRBJ2-6): DSGVTQTPKHLITATGQRVTLRCSPRSGDLSVYWYQQSLDQGLQFLIQYYNGEERAKGNILERFSAQQFPDLHSELNLSSLELGDSALYFCASSVEGTASGANVLTFGAGSRLTVL.

CDR3 region: CASRDLGRTGYGYTF. CDR3 nucleotide sequence: TGCGCCAGCCGGGACCTGGGGAGGACGGGGTATGGCTACACCTTC. The chain combines TRBV4-1 with TRBJ1-2; tentatively, D is TRBD1 (5 bases). The V end lost 8 bases, the J end lost 5 bases, and 21 bases lay between the germline ends. The CDR3 has 15 residues. CDR1 MGHRA and CDR2 YSYEKL come from the germline V gene.

The chain couples TRBV19 to TRBJ1-6; D remains unclear. The germline CDR1 and CDR2 sequences are LNHDA and SQIVND (reference sequence). Trimming removed 9 bases from V and 0 bases from J, with 6 bases in between. CDR3 length equals 13 residues. Written as DNA, the CDR3 is TGTGCCAGCTCTAGCTCCTATAATTCACCCCTCCACTTT. Protein product: CASSSSYNSPLHF.

The V call is TRBV3-1 (or the pseudogene TRBV3-2), the J call TRBJ2-7, with D hard to call. Germline CDR1 LGHDT, CDR2 YNNKEL (reference sequence). This CDR3 spans 14 amino acids. V was cut by 3 bases and J by 3 bases, with 12 bases left in between. The CDR3 protein is CASSQGDTIYEQYF. CDR3 sequence (DNA): TGTGCCAGCAGCCAGGGCGATACAATCTACGAGCAGTACTTC.

This chain connects TRBV11-2 to TRBJ2-1; 10 bases map to TRBD2. Trimming removed 5 bases from V and 4 bases from J; junction bases left unmatched: 8. CDR1 SGHAT and CDR2 FQNNGV come from the germline V gene. The CDR3 has 16 residues. The CDR3: CASSATLAGAYNEQFF. The CDR3 nucleotides are TGTGCCAGCAGCGCCACTCTAGCGGGAGCTTACAATGAGCAGTTCTTC.

The chain recombines TRBV30 with TRBJ1-2; 7 positions agree with TRBD1. CDR3 length: 14 residues. V lost 0 bases, J lost 7 bases, and 8 bases stayed unmatched. Looked up from germline, CDR1 is GTSNPN and CDR2 is SVGIG (reference sequence). CDR3 coding DNA: TGTGCCTGGAGTGTAAATGAGGGGGCGGGTGGCTACACCTTC. Residues: CAWSVNEGAGGYTF.

V usage is TRBV18 and J usage is TRBJ2-3; TRBD2 matches at 9 bases. The junction had 7 bases not matched to a gene; V was cut back by 4 bases and J by 5 bases. The CDR3 runs 15 residues. Germline CDR1 reads KGHSH; CDR2 reads LQKENI. The CDR3 region has the DNA TGTGCCAGCTCACGAGCGGGAGGAGCAGGAGATACGCAGTATTTT. Its protein product is CASSRAGGAGDTQYF.

The genes are TRBV19 and TRBJ2-6, with no clear D. Trimming left V 3 bases short and J 0 bases short, with 9 bases between. The CDR3 extends over 16 amino acids. Germline V CDR1 and CDR2: LNHDA, SQIVND (reference sequence). The CDR3 coding sequence is TGTGCCAGTAGTATTGAAGGAGCCTCTGGGGCCAACGTCCTGACTTTC. Protein: CASSIEGASGANVLTF. The whole variable domain, filled in from reference TRBV19 and TRBJ2-6, reads DGGITQSPKYLFRKEGQNVTLSCEQNLNHDAMYWYRQDPGQGLRLIYYSQIVNDFQKGDIAEGYSVSREKKESFPLTVTSAQKNPTAFYLCASSIEGASGANVLTFGAGSRLTVL.

The chain joins TRBV6-5 to TRBJ1-2, with TRBD1 identical over 8 bases. CDR3 length equals 16 residues. V shed 1 base, J shed 7 bases, and the junction held 11 bases outside the gene matches. Germline V gene sequence: CDR1 MNHEY, CDR2 SVGAGI. Here the CDR3 DNA reads TGTGCCAGCAGTTACTGGGGAGCCGGACAGGGAAGTGGCTACACCTTC. It yields the protein CASSYWGAGQGSGYTF.

The J gene is TRBJ2-1, the V gene TRBV24-1; 9 nucleotides agree with TRBD2. Germline V gene data show CDR1 as KGHDR and CDR2 as SFDVKD. V was clipped by 2 bases and J by 4 bases; unmatched bases: 5. This CDR3 is built from 16 residues. The CDR3 loop is CATSDSTSGLYNEQFF. The CDR3 DNA follows: TGTGCCACCAGTGATTCGACTAGCGGACTATACAATGAGCAGTTCTTC.

This clone was seen only a few times. The chain uses TRBV5-5 and TRBJ2-1, with no clear D. The CDR3 runs 13 residues. Germline lookup yields CDR1 SGHKS and CDR2 YYEKEE (reference sequence). V shed 0 bases and J shed 9 bases, with 10 bases lying between them. The CDR3: CASSLAEAFEQFF. The CDR3 DNA follows: TGTGCCAGCAGCTTGGCTGAAGCGTTTGAGCAGTTCTTC.

Ten or more counts support this clone. V is TRBV14 and J is TRBJ1-2, with D maybe TRBD1 (5 bases). CDR3 length: 15 residues. Germline V gene sequence: CDR1 SGHDN, CDR2 FVKESK. The ends were cut back, 0 bases at V and 4 bases at J, with 12 bases in the middle. In nucleotides, the CDR3 is TGTGCCAGCAGCCAAGATTCAGGGTCCAGCTATGGCTACACCTTC. Amino acids: CASSQDSGSSYGYTF.

CDR3 in amino acids: CASSQVETDTQYF. The CDR3 DNA sequence: TGTGCCAGCAGCCAAGTGGAGACAGATACGCAGTATTTT. The chain uses TRBV3-1 (or the pseudogene TRBV3-2) and TRBJ2-3, with D unresolved. From germline, CDR1 is LGHDT and CDR2 YNNKEL (reference sequence). This CDR3 has 13 amino acids. V dropped 1 base and J dropped 3 bases, with 5 bases sitting between them.

V is TRBV9 and J is TRBJ2-3; 9 positions match TRBD1. The germline gives CDR1 SGDLS, CDR2 YYNGEE. Germline trimming cut 3 bases from V and 4 bases from J; bases unmatched to any gene: 9. The length of the CDR3 is 16 residues. The CDR3 sequence is CASSATGGAIPDTQYF. The CDR3 nucleotides read TGTGCCAGCAGCGCAACAGGGGGCGCAATCCCAGATACGCAGTATTTT.

V gene TRBV7-9 combines with J gene TRBJ2-2; 7 bases match TRBD2. V dropped 3 bases and J dropped 0; count of bases not matched to a gene: 4. The V gene's germline CDR1 is SEHNR and CDR2 FQNEAQ (reference sequence). The CDR3 is 16 residues long. CDR3 loop: CASSFSSGSNTGELFF. The DNA of the CDR3 is TGTGCCAGCAGCTTTTCTAGCGGATCGAACACCGGGGAGCTGTTTTTT.

This clone was recorded only once. The gene calls are TRBV27 and TRBJ2-3; 14 bases match TRBD2. Germline lookup yields CDR1 MNHEY and CDR2 SMNVEV (reference sequence). V dropped 3 bases and J dropped 4; count of bases not matched to a gene: 9. The CDR3 loop spans 18 amino acids. CDR3 coding DNA: TGTGCCAGCAGTTTTCTTGGGACTAGCGGGAGTAACCCAGATACGCAGTATTTT. Translated, it gives CASSFLGTSGSNPDTQYF.

This clone came up once. This chain links TRBV11-3 with TRBJ2-3; weak D call: TRBD2 (6 bases). The CDR3 totals 15 residues. V gave up 2 bases and J gave up 5 bases, with 14 bases separating them. Germline assignment: CDR1 SGHNT and CDR2 YENEEA. DNA of the CDR3: TGTGCCAGCAGCTTATTTGGCGGGGCGGGAGATACGCAGTATTTT. The encoded protein is CASSLFGGAGDTQYF.

This clone has just one count. The chain joins TRBV6-1 to TRBJ1-3; D might be TRBD1 (6 bases). Trimming took off 3 bases at V and 4 bases at J, with 13 bases between the two ends. The germline V gene has CDR1 MNHNS and CDR2 SASEGT. The length of the CDR3 is 15 residues. The CDR3 loop reads CASSEGGGRGNTIYF. CDR3 DNA: TGTGCCAGCAGTGAGGGGGGGGGCAGGGGAAACACCATATATTTT.

The chain carries TRBV28 and TRBJ2-7; 8 bases match TRBD1. V was clipped by 6 bases and J by 6 bases; unmatched bases: 4. The CDR3 consists of 12 residues. Germline values: CDR1 MDHEN, CDR2 SYDVKM. The DNA for the CDR3 is TGTGCCAGCAGCCGTACAGGGGGCGAGCAGTACTTC. Amino acid sequence: CASSRTGGEQYF.

The chain joins TRBV28 to TRBJ2-2, with 8 bases that match TRBD2. Germline V gives CDR1 MDHEN, CDR2 SYDVKM. V shed 5 bases and J 9 bases; nucleotides not matched to a gene: 11. The CDR3 covers 15 residues. The CDR3 coding sequence is TGTGCCAGCAGTCCACCTCCGGGGGGGAGGTGGGAGCTGTTTTTT. Amino acid sequence: CASSPPPGGRWELFF.

The chain combines TRBV21-1 with TRBJ2-3; the table names TRBD2, a call not compared with the DNA. TRBV21-1 is recorded as a pseudogene. The CDR3 length is 18 residues. The CDR3 DNA sequence: TGTGCCAGCAGCATGGAGGGTACTACTAGCGGGAGGGCAGATACGCAGTATTTT. This gives the protein CASSMEGTTSGRADTQYF.

The V gene is TRBV5-4, the J gene TRBJ2-5; 9 nucleotides align to TRBD2. V trimming: 1 base; J trimming: 5 bases; junction bases outside the gene matches: 9. Germline CDR1 reads SGHNT; CDR2 reads YYREEE (reference sequence). This CDR3 comprises 16 residues. CDR3 DNA sequence: TGTGCCAGCAGCTTGCCTGGGGCGGGAGGGCCGGAGACCCAGTACTTC. Translation: CASSLPGAGGPETQYF.